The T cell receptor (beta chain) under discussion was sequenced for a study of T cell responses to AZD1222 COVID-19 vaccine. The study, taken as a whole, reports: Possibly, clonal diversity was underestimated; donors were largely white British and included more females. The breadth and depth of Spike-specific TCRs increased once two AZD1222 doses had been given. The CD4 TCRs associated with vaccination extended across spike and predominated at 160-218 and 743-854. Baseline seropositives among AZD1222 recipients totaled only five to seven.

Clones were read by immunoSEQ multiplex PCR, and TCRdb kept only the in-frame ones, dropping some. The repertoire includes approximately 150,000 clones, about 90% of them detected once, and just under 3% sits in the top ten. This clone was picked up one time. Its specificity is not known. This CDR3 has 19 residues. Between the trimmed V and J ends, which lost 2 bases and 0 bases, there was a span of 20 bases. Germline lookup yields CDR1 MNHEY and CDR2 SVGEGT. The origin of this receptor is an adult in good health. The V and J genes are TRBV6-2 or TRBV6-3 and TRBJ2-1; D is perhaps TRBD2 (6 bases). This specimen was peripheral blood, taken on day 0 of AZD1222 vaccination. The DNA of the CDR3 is TGTGCCAGCAGTTACGCGTCTGGGGAGCGGGTTCGCTCCTACAATGAGCAGTTCTTC. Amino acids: CASSYASGERVRSYNEQFF.